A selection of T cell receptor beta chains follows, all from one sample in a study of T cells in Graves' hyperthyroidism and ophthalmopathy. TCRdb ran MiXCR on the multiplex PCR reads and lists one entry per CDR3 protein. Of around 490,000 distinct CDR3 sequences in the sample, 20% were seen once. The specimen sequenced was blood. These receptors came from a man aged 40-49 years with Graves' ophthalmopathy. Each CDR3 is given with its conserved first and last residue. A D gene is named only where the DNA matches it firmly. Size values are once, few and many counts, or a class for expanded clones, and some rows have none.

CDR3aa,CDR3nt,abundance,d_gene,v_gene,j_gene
CASSYSVTSGASYEQYF,TGTGCCAGCAGTTACTCGGTGACTTCCGGGGCCTCCTACGAGCAGTACTTC,few,-,TRBV6-5,TRBJ2-7
CAISESLAGANEQFF,TGTGCCATCAGTGAGTCTCTAGCGGGGGCAAATGAGCAGTTCTTC,few,TRBD2,TRBV10-3,TRBJ2-1
CASSMLGGRYNEQYF,TGTGCCAGCAGCATGCTGGGCGGGAGGTATAACGAGCAGTACTTC,many,TRBD2,TRBV7-2,TRBJ2-7
CASSFTTSGRGHEQFF,TGTGCCAGCAGCTTCACGACTAGCGGGAGAGGGCATGAGCAGTTCTTC,few,TRBD2,TRBV11-2,TRBJ2-1
CASSFMGLPYNEQFF,TGTGCCAGCAGTTTTATGGGACTACCCTACAATGAGCAGTTCTTC,many,TRBD2,TRBV12-3/TRBV12-4,TRBJ2-1
CSARDPRGTVDYSNQPQHF,TGCAGTGCTAGAGATCCGAGGGGGACAGTCGATTATAGCAATCAGCCCCAGCATTTT,few,TRBD1,TRBV20-1,TRBJ1-5
CASTPRGGIRSEQFF,TGTGCCAGCACTCCTCGGGGGGGGATTAGGAGTGAGCAGTTCTTC,-,TRBD2,TRBV7-2,TRBJ2-1
CASGEEGPGSYNEQFF,TGTGCCAGCGGAGAGGAGGGGCCAGGCTCCTACAATGAGCAGTTCTTC,few,-,TRBV6-1,TRBJ2-1
CASSLTSGRGRETQYF,TGTGCCAGCAGCCTGACTAGCGGGAGAGGGAGAGAGACCCAGTACTTC,few,TRBD2,TRBV3-1,TRBJ2-5
CASSLDEDQPQHF,TGTGCCAGCAGCTTAGATGAAGATCAGCCCCAGCATTTT,few,-,TRBV7-2,TRBJ1-5
CASRSTEPEQFF,TGTGCCAGCAGGTCTACTGAACCTGAGCAGTTCTTC,-,-,TRBV28,TRBJ2-1
CASSKGPGSYEQYF,TGTGCCAGCTCCAAGGGACCTGGGTCCTACGAGCAGTACTTC,-,-,TRBV18,TRBJ2-7
CASSPSGDPYEQYF,TGTGCCAGCAGCCCCAGCGGGGACCCCTACGAGCAGTACTTC,few,TRBD2,TRBV9,TRBJ2-7
CASTLGRAQNIQYF,TGTGCCAGCACCCTCGGTAGGGCACAAAACATTCAGTACTTC,-,-,TRBV12-3/TRBV12-4,TRBJ2-4
CASSLAMESEGNTEAFF,TGTGCCAGCAGCTTGGCCATGGAATCCGAGGGGAACACTGAAGCTTTCTTT,-,-,TRBV5-5,TRBJ1-1
CASSRTRGGFNEQFF,TGTGCCAGCAGCCGCACCAGGGGTGGGTTCAATGAGCAGTTCTTC,many,-,TRBV11-2,TRBJ2-1
CASSPEAIGNTIYF,TGTGCCAGCTCACCAGAGGCAATAGGAAACACCATATATTTT,once,-,TRBV18,TRBJ1-3
CASRTTPGGSYEQYF,TGTGCCAGCAGAACCACTCCAGGGGGGTCCTACGAGCAGTACTTC,many,-,TRBV28,TRBJ2-7
CAWCLRNRGGTEAFF,TGTGCCTGGTGTCTACGAAACAGGGGAGGCACTGAAGCTTTCTTT,many,TRBD1,TRBV30,TRBJ1-1
CATSRARGTEAFF,TGTGCCACCAGCAGAGCAAGGGGCACTGAAGCTTTCTTT,few,-,TRBV15,TRBJ1-1
CASSYGTSGGRTINTDTQYF,TGTGCCAGCAGTTACGGGACTAGCGGGGGCCGAACGATCAACACAGATACGCAGTATTTT,few,TRBD2,TRBV12-3/TRBV12-4,TRBJ2-3
CASSLVSTDTQYF,TGTGCCAGCAGCTTGGTCAGCACAGATACGCAGTATTTT,many,-,TRBV5-5,TRBJ2-3
CASSFHGSRLRNEQFF,TGTGCCAGCAGCTTCCACGGGAGTCGTTTGAGGAATGAGCAGTTCTTC,-,-,TRBV7-9,TRBJ2-1
CASSVDENGKETQYF,TGTGCCAGCAGCGTAGACGAAAACGGGAAAGAGACCCAGTACTTC,many,-,TRBV9,TRBJ2-5
CASSMRTGVVYEQFF,TGTGCCAGTAGTATGAGGACGGGAGTCGTCTATGAGCAGTTCTTC,-,-,TRBV19,TRBJ2-1
CASRETGSNTEAFF,TGCGCCAGCAGGGAGACAGGGTCGAACACTGAAGCTTTCTTT,-,TRBD1,TRBV10-2,TRBJ1-1
CSVGLQGGDEQYF,TGCAGCGTTGGGTTACAGGGAGGGGACGAGCAGTACTTC,few,-,TRBV29-1,TRBJ2-7